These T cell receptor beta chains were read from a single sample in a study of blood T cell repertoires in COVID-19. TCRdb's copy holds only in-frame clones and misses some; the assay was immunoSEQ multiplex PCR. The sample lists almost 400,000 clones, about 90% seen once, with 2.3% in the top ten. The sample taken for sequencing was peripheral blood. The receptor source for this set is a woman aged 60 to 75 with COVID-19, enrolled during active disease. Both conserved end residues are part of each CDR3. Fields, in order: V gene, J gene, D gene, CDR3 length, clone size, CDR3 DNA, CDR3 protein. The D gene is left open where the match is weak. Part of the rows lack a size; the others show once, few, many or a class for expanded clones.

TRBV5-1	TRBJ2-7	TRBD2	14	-	TGCGCCAGCAGCACGACTAGCGGGGGGGCGATGCAGTACTTC	CASSTTSGGAMQYF
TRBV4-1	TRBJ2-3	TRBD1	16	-	TGCGCCAGCAGCCAAGGTTTGGGACAGACGGGAGATACGCAGTATTTT	CASSQGLGQTGDTQYF
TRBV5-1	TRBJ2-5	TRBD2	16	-	TGCGCCAGCAGCTTGGAGGGACTAGCGGGGGCAGAGACCCAGTACTTC	CASSLEGLAGAETQYF
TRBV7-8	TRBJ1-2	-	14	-	TGTGCCAGCAGCTTAGTCCCAGGCAACTATGGCTACACCTTC	CASSLVPGNYGYTF
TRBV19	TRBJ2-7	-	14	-	TGTGCCAGTAGTCCCGGACAAGAATCCTACGAGCAGTACTTC	CASSPGQESYEQYF
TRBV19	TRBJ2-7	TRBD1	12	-	TGTGCCAGTAGTATGGGACAGCACGAGCAGTACTTC	CASSMGQHEQYF
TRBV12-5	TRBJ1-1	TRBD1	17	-	TGTGCTAGTGCTAGAACAGGGGCAAGAGTCATGAACACTGAAGCTTTCTTT	CASARTGARVMNTEAFF
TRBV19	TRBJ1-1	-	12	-	TGTGCCAGTACATCAGGGTACACTGAAGCTTTCTTT	CASTSGYTEAFF
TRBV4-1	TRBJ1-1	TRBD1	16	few	TGCGCCAGCAGCCAAGGGGCTACAGGGGGAGGAACTGAAGCTTTCTTT	CASSQGATGGGTEAFF
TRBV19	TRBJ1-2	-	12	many	TGTGCCAGTAGTGGGGAGGAGTGGAGCTACACCTTC	CASSGEEWSYTF
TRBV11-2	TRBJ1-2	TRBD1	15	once	TGTGCCAGCAGCTTAACGGCAGGGGGGCAGGATGGCTACACCTTC	CASSLTAGGQDGYTF
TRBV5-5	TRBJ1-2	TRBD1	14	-	TGTGCCAGCAGCTACATCGGGACAGAATATGGCTACACCTTC	CASSYIGTEYGYTF
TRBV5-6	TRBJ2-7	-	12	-	TGTGCCAGCAGCCACGGGGGACGCGAGCAGTACTTC	CASSHGGREQYF
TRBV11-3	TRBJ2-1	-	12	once	TGTGCCAGCAGCCCGGGTCTGAATGAGCAGTTCTTC	CASSPGLNEQFF
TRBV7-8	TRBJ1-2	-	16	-	TGTGCCAGCAGCTTAACAGGGATAGAGTCTAACTATGGCTACACCTTC	CASSLTGIESNYGYTF
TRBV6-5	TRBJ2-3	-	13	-	TGTGCCAGCAGGGATAGCGGCACAGATACGCAGTATTTT	CASRDSGTDTQYF
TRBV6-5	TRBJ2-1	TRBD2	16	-	TGTGCCAGCAGCTACCGTCCTAGCGGCTCCTACAATGAGCAGTTCTTC	CASSYRPSGSYNEQFF
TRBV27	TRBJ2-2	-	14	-	TGTGCCAGCAGTTTTGACAGACCCACCGGGGAGCTGTTTTTT	CASSFDRPTGELFF
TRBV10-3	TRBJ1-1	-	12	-	TGTGCCATCCGGACAGCGAACACTGAAGCTTTCTTT	CAIRTANTEAFF
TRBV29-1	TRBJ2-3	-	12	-	TGCAGCGAGAGGGCTAGCACAGATACGCAGTATTTT	CSERASTDTQYF
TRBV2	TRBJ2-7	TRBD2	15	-	TGTGCCAGCAGCGAGAGGCGGGGGGGCGCCTACGAGCAGTACTTC	CASSERRGGAYEQYF
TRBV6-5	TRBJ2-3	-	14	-	TGTGCCAGCAGGCTACCGGGGGGCCGCGATACGCAGTATTTT	CASRLPGGRDTQYF
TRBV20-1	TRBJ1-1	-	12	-	TGCAGTGCTAGTCATGTGAACACTGAAGCTTTCTTT	CSASHVNTEAFF
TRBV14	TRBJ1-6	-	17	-	TGTGCCAGCAGCCAGGAATACAGGAGCTCCTATAATTCACCCCTCCACTTT	CASSQEYRSSYNSPLHF
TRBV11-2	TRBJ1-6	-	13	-	TGTGCCAGCAGCTCGAGCCGAAATTCACCCCTCCACTTT	CASSSSRNSPLHF
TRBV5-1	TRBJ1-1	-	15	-	TGCGCCAGCAGCTTGCTGGACAGTTCCCACACTGAAGCTTTCTTT	CASSLLDSSHTEAFF
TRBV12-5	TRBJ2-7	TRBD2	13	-	TGTGCTAGTGGTTTGTCGGGGGGATACGAGCAGTACTTC	CASGLSGGYEQYF
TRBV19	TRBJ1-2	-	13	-	TGTGCCAGTAGTGGCAGGGCAGAACAGGGCTACACCTTC	CASSGRAEQGYTF
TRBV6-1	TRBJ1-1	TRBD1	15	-	TGTGCCAGCAGTGAAGGTCAGGGGGTAGGCACTGAAGCTTTCTTT	CASSEGQGVGTEAFF
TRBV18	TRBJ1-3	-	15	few	TGTGCCAGCTCACCCCCCGGTAGCTCTGGAAACACCATATATTTT	CASSPPGSSGNTIYF
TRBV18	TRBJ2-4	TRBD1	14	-	TGTGCCAGCGCTACCGGGACAGGGGCAAACATTCAGTACTTC	CASATGTGANIQYF
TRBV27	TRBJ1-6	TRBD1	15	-	TGTGCCAGCAGACCAGGGGGCACGATGAATTCACCCCTCCACTTT	CASRPGGTMNSPLHF
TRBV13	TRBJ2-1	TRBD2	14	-	TGTGCCAGCGGACCGGGGGGGCCCTGGAATGAGCAGTTCTTC	CASGPGGPWNEQFF
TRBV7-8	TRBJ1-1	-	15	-	TGTGCCAGCAGCTTAAAGGAGAAGGGAGTGGCTGAAGCTTTCTTT	CASSLKEKGVAEAFF
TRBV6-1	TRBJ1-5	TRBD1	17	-	TGTGCCAGCAGTGCAGACAGGGGGCGGATTGGCAATCAGCCCCAGCATTTT	CASSADRGRIGNQPQHF
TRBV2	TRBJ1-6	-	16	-	TGTGCCAGCAGTGAACCGGAGAGGTCCTATAATTCACCCCTCCACTTT	CASSEPERSYNSPLHF
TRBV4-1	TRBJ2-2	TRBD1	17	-	TGCGCCAGCAGCCAAGCCCGGACAGGGTGGTACACCGGGGAGCTGTTTTTT	CASSQARTGWYTGELFF
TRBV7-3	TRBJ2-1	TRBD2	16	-	TGTGCCAGCAGCTTAACGTTAGCGGGGGCGTACAATGAGCAGTTCTTC	CASSLTLAGAYNEQFF
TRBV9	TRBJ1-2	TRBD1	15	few	TGTGCCAGCAGCGCCGACCCGGGACAGGGGTATGGCTACACCTTC	CASSADPGQGYGYTF
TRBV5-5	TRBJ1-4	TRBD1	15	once	TGTGCCAGCAGCATAGCCGGGACAGTTAATGAAAAACTGTTTTTT	CASSIAGTVNEKLFF
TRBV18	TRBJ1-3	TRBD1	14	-	TGTGCCAGCTCACGACAGGGGCAAGGAAACACCATATATTTT	CASSRQGQGNTIYF
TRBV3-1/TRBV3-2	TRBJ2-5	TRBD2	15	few	TGTGCCAGCAGTTCTCTAGCGGGGACACAAGAGACCCAGTACTTC	CASSSLAGTQETQYF
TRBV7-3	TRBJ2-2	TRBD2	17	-	TGTGCCAGCAGCCCGCAGCCTAGCGGGGGGAATGGCGGGGAGCTGTTTTTT	CASSPQPSGGNGGELFF
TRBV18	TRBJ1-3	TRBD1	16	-	TGTGCCAGCTCAGAGACAGGGGCCCTCTCTGGAAACACCATATATTTT	CASSETGALSGNTIYF
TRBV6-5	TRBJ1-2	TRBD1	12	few	TGTGCCAGCGGACAGGGATTCGTTGTCTACACCTTC	CASGQGFVVYTF
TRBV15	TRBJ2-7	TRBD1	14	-	TGTGCCACCAGCAATCCTACAGGGGGCTACGAGCAGTACTTC	CATSNPTGGYEQYF
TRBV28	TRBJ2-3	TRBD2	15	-	TGTGCCAGCAGTTTATCTAGCGGGGGCACAGATACGCAGTATTTT	CASSLSSGGTDTQYF